This TCR beta chain appears in the sequencing data of a study of blood T cell repertoires in COVID-19. Study-level background: Researchers got acute and convalescent COVID-19 samples from the United States, Italy and Spain.

Profiled with immunoSEQ multiplex PCR; TCRdb holds only in-frame clones, not every one. This sample has over 130,000 clones, with approximately 80% found just once. The sequenced sample was PBMCs or T cells enriched from blood (not recorded which). The receptor was isolated from a woman younger than 30 who had been exposed to COVID-19.

The CDR3 sequence is CAGRQGQITDTQYF. For the CDR3, the DNA is TGTGCCGGCCGACAGGGGCAGATCACAGATACGCAGTATTTT. The gene calls are TRBV2 and TRBJ2-3; 8 bases map to TRBD1. Per the germline V gene, CDR1 is SNHLY and CDR2 is FYNNEI. V was pared by 11 bases and J by 2 bases, with 9 bases of the junction left unmatched. The CDR3 length is 14 residues.